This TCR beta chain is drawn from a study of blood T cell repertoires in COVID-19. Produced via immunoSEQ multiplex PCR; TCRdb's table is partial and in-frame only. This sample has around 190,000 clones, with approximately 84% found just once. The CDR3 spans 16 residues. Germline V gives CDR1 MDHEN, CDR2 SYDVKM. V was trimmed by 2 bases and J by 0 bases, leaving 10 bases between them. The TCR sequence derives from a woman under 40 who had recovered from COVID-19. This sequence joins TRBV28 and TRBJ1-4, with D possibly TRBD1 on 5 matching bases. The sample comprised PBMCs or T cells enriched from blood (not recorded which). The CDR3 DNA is TGTGCCAGCAGTTTAAGACAGATTTCAACTAATGAAAAACTGTTTTTT. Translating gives CASSLRQISTNEKLFF.